The 3 T cell receptor beta chains presented below share a single source sample, sequenced in a study of blood T cell repertoires in COVID-19. Method: immunoSEQ multiplex PCR; TCRdb's copy keeps in-frame clones and lacks some. This sample has 25,000 to 30,000 clones, with about 88% found just once. The sample comprised peripheral blood. The receptors come from a human donor in a cohort sampled during active COVID-19.

This clone appeared a few times. The chain joins TRBV9 to TRBJ2-2; D remains unclear. V gave up 0 bases and J gave up 0 bases, with 9 bases separating them. This CDR3 has 16 residues. Germline V gene data show CDR1 as SGDLS and CDR2 as YYNGEE. CDR3 DNA: TGTGCCAGCAGCGTAGAGAACCGCGCGAACACCGGGGAGCTGTTTTTT. Translation gives CASSVENRANTGELFF.

The rearrangement joins TRBV19 to TRBJ1-3; 7 positions agree with TRBD1. The germline CDR1 and CDR2 sequences are LNHDA and SQIVND (reference sequence). The CDR3 is made up of 18 amino acids. The V gene end was trimmed by 6 bases and the J gene end by 0 bases; junction bases not matched to a gene: 14. This CDR3 is CASSPRAGQGVSGNTIYF. The CDR3 coding sequence is TGTGCCAGTAGCCCGCGAGCGGGCCAGGGGGTCTCTGGAAACACCATATATTTT. The entire variable domain, with the rest obtained from reference TRBV19 and TRBJ1-3, is as follows: DGGITQSPKYLFRKEGQNVTLSCEQNLNHDAMYWYRQDPGQGLRLIYYSQIVNDFQKGDIAEGYSVSREKKESFPLTVTSAQKNPTAFYLCASSPRAGQGVSGNTIYFGEGSWLTVV.

The CDR3 bases are TGTGCCAGCTCACCCCGGGGGGTCCCGGGAGACGAGCAGTACTTC. Translated, it gives CASSPRGVPGDEQYF. The chain couples TRBV18 to TRBJ2-7, with 7 bases fitting TRBD2. V lost 3 bases and J lost 5; bases outside the gene matches: 10. Germline V gene sequence: CDR1 KGHSH, CDR2 LQKENI. CDR3 length: 15 amino acids.